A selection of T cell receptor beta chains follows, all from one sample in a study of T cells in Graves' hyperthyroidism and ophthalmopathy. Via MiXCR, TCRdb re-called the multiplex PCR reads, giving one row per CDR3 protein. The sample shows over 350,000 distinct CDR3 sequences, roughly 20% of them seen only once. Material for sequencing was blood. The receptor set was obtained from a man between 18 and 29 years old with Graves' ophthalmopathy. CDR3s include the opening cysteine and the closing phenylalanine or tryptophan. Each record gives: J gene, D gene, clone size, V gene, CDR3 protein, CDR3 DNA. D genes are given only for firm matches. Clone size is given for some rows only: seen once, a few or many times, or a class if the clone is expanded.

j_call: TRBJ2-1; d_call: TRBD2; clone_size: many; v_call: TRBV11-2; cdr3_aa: CASSLPSGGGSYNEQFF; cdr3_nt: TGTGCCAGCAGCTTACCTTCCGGGGGGGGGTCCTACAATGAGCAGTTCTTC
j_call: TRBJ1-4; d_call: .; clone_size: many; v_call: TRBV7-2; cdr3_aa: CASSLRAGDEKLFF; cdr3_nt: TGTGCCAGCAGCTTAAGGGCGGGAGATGAAAAACTGTTTTTT
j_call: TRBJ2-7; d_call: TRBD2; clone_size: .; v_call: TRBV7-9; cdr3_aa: CASSRRLAGAEEQYF; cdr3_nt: TGTGCCAGCAGCCGCAGACTAGCGGGAGCGGAAGAGCAGTACTTC
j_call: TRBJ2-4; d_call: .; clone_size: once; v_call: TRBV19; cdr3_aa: CARPRDLVGLAKNIQYF; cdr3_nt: TGTGCCAGACCCCGGGACCTGGTGGGGTTAGCCAAAAACATTCAGTACTTC
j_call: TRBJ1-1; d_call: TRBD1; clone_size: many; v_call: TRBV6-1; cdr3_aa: CASRWTGAGNTEAFF; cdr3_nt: TGTGCCAGCAGGTGGACAGGGGCGGGGAACACTGAAGCTTTCTTT
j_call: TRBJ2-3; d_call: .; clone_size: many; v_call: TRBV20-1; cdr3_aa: CSARSTRSTDTQYF; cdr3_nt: TGCAGTGCTAGATCCACGCGGAGCACAGATACGCAGTATTTT
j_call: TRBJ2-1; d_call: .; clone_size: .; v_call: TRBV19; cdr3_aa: CASSAQGVSSGPRGNEQFF; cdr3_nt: TGTGCCAGTAGTGCCCAGGGGGTGTCTAGCGGGCCCCGGGGCAATGAGCAGTTCTTC
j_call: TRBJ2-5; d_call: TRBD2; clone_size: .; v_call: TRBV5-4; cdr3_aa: CASSGGGTGRETQYF; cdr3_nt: TGTGCCAGCAGCGGGGGGGGGACCGGTAGGGAGACCCAGTACTTC
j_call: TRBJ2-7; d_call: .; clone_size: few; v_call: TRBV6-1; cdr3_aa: CASSALRLGTYEQYF; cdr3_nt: TGTGCCAGCAGTGCACTACGACTAGGAACCTACGAGCAGTACTTC
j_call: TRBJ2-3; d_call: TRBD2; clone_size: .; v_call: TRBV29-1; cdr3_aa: CSTLLAGGPGNTQYF; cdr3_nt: TGCAGCACTCTACTAGCGGGGGGGCCGGGAAATACGCAGTATTTT
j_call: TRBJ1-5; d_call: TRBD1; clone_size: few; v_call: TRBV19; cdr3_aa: CASRDRADSVNQPQHF; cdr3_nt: TGTGCCAGTAGGGACAGGGCAGATTCAGTAAATCAGCCCCAGCATTTT